This record looks at one T cell receptor (beta chain) sequence and its context. The assay was immunoSEQ multiplex PCR, and TCRdb's table has in-frame clones only and misses some. The sample records 100,000 to 150,000 clones, roughly 90% being singletons. This specimen comes from a study of control samples from healthy donors and cancer patients. CDR3 size: 16 residues. The trim removed 3 bases at V and 4 bases at J, leaving 11 bases unmatched. CDR1 and CDR2 (germline): SGHRS, YFSETQ. Sequenced input: blood. The genes are TRBV5-1 and TRBJ2-3; 7 bases align to TRBD2. The receptor's source is a man aged 18 to 30 in good health. The CDR3 reads CASSYSVGGHADTQYF. CDR3 nucleotide sequence: TGCGCCAGCAGCTACTCGGTGGGAGGGCACGCAGATACGCAGTATTTT.